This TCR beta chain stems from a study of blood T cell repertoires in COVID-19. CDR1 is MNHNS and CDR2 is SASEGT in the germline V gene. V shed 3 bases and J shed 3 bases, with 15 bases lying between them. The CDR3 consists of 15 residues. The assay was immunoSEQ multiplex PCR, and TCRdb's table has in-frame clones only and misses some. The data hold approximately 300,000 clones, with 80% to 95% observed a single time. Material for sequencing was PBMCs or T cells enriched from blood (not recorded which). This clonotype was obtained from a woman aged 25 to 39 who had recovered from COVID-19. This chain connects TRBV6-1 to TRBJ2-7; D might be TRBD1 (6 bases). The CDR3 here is CASSDPPGQNYEQYF. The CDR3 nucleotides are TGTGCCAGCAGTGACCCTCCGGGACAAAACTACGAGCAGTACTTC.